The present entry profiles one TCR beta chain with its context. Its antigen is still unknown. This sample was taken from a study of cytomegalovirus exposure and HLA in healthy donors. This CDR3 contains 16 residues. V trimming: 2 bases; J trimming: 3 bases; junction bases outside the gene matches: 6. In germline, CDR1 is SGHRS, CDR2 YFSETQ. The study's findings and limits: Donors were assumed by presence/absence analyses to have roughly uniform sequencing depth. A missense DCLRE1C variant was associated with V- and J-gene trimming of TCR beta chains in a later analysis, and an independent cohort replicated the association.

The primer mix had 60 Vbeta and 13 Jbeta primers. The method was immunoSEQ multiplex PCR; TCRdb's version includes in-frame clones alone and lacks a portion of them. Of 140,000 to 150,000 clones in the sample, approximately 80% were seen once. This receptor was taken from a middle-aged woman in good health and CMV-seropositive. The chain joins TRBV5-1 to TRBJ1-5; TRBD1 matches at 9 bases. Source material: PBMCs. The CDR3 region has the DNA TGCGCCAGCAGCTTTGGGACAGGGCGGGACAATCAGCCCCAGCATTTT. Amino acid sequence: CASSFGTGRDNQPQHF.